What follows are 6 T cell receptor beta chains derived from one specimen sequenced in a study of T cells in Graves' hyperthyroidism and ophthalmopathy. Amplified TCR beta CDR3 regions derived from RNA transcripts. Carried out on the TCR CDR3, a first-round RT-PCR used the HTBI primer set. One entry per CDR3 protein, called by TCRdb with MiXCR from the multiplex PCR reads. Altogether approximately 640,000 distinct CDR3 sequences are present, roughly 17% being singletons, with the ten largest covering about 16%. Sequenced material: blood. These receptor sequences come from a man aged 45-65 years with Graves' hyperthyroidism.

V is TRBV20-1 and J is TRBJ2-4; D is perhaps TRBD2 (6 bases). The V gene lost 4 bases and the J gene lost 1 base, with 14 bases spanning the gap. The CDR3 contains 15 residues. Germline CDR1 and CDR2: DFQATT and SNEGSKA (reference sequence). CDR3 loop: CSATAAREAKNIQYF. The CDR3 DNA follows: TGCAGTGCTACAGCCGCTCGGGAGGCCAAAAACATTCAGTACTTC.

Concerning this clonotype: It may be a read error: a sequence one base away is much more abundant. CDR3 loop: CASSLLTSPATQYF. The CDR3 DNA is TGTGCCAGCAGTTTACTTACGAGCCCAGCTACGCAGTATTTT. The rearrangement joins TRBV12-3 or TRBV12-4 to TRBJ2-3, with D unresolved. The CDR3 loop spans 14 amino acids. Trimming pared 2 bases from V and 8 bases from J, leaving 14 bases between.

This clonotype was detected only a few times. The J gene is TRBJ2-6, the V gene TRBV7-9; D gene unclear. The CDR3 sequence is 18 residues long. Germline CDR1 is SEHNR and CDR2 is FQNEAQ (reference sequence). Deletions cut 4 bases from V and 1 base from J, with 17 bases between. CDR3 sequence: CASSSWSGPTSGANVLTF. CDR3 bases: TGTGCCAGCAGCTCATGGTCGGGTCCCACGTCTGGGGCCAACGTCCTGACTTTC.

This clonotype was observed many times. The V call is TRBV18, the J call TRBJ1-5; no clear D gene. Germline assignment: CDR1 KGHSH and CDR2 LQKENI. Trimming stripped 2 bases from V and 4 bases from J, with 9 bases between. The CDR3 runs 14 residues. The CDR3 loop reads CASSPTRGNQPQHF. The DNA of the CDR3 is TGTGCCAGCTCACCAACTAGAGGTAATCAGCCCCAGCATTTT.

The chain is built from TRBV10-3 and TRBJ2-7, with 12 positions matching TRBD2. The CDR3 length is 16 residues. Germline CDR1 and CDR2: ENHRY and SYGVKD. V lost 2 bases to trimming and J lost 0 bases; unmatched junction nucleotides: 2. For the CDR3, the DNA is TGTGCCATCAGTGAGGCGACTAGCGGGGGCTCCTACGAGCAGTACTTC. This sequence encodes CAISEATSGGSYEQYF.

This clonotype was seen repeatedly, ten times or more. The chain is built from TRBV2 and TRBJ1-1; D is unresolved. From germline, CDR1 is SNHLY and CDR2 FYNNEI. Trimming left V 6 bases short and J 3 bases short, with 11 bases between. The CDR3 consists of 13 residues. CDR3 protein: CASRPAPDTEAFF. The CDR3 nucleotides read TGTGCCAGCAGACCAGCTCCGGACACTGAAGCTTTCTTT.